These T cell receptor beta chains were read from a single sample in a study of graft-versus-host responses after intestinal transplantation. No antigen is known for these receptors. Profiling relied on immunoSEQ multiplex PCR, and the TCRdb table lists in-frame clones only, not all of them. The sample includes about 88,000 clones, approximately 92% of them seen just once. Here the sequenced sample was unstimulated CD4+ T cells sorted from spleen or lymph node cells, taken before intestinal transplant. These receptors came from a human donor who received an intestinal transplant. CDR3s include the opening cysteine and the closing phenylalanine or tryptophan. Each record gives: V gene, D gene, J gene, clone size, CDR3 protein, CDR3 DNA. D genes are given only for firm matches. Only some rows state a clone size, as once, few, many or a class for expanded clones.

v_call: TRBV19; d_call: .; j_call: TRBJ1-3; clone_size: .; cdr3_aa: CASSTILSSGNTIYF; cdr3_nt: TGTGCCAGTAGTACTATACTTAGCTCTGGAAACACCATATATTTT
v_call: TRBV4-2; d_call: TRBD2; j_call: TRBJ2-5; clone_size: .; cdr3_aa: CASSQELAGASKTQYF; cdr3_nt: TGTGCCAGCAGCCAGGAGTTAGCGGGAGCGAGCAAGACCCAGTACTTC
v_call: TRBV7-9; d_call: .; j_call: TRBJ1-2; clone_size: .; cdr3_aa: CASSLEGGLSNYGYTF; cdr3_nt: TGTGCCAGCAGCTTAGAAGGTGGGCTATCTAACTATGGCTACACCTTC
v_call: TRBV5-4; d_call: .; j_call: TRBJ2-7; clone_size: .; cdr3_aa: CASSRRGGMGYEQYF; cdr3_nt: TGTGCCAGCAGTCGCCGAGGCGGGATGGGCTACGAGCAGTACTTC
v_call: TRBV7-9; d_call: TRBD2; j_call: TRBJ2-3; clone_size: .; cdr3_aa: CASSLVFAGAMDTQYF; cdr3_nt: TGTGCCAGCAGCTTAGTTTTCGCGGGAGCCATGGATACGCAGTATTTT
v_call: TRBV18; d_call: .; j_call: TRBJ1-1; clone_size: .; cdr3_aa: CASSPPPGPGNTEAFF; cdr3_nt: TGTGCCAGCTCACCACCCCCGGGTCCGGGGAACACTGAAGCTTTCTTT
v_call: TRBV7-2; d_call: .; j_call: TRBJ2-2; clone_size: .; cdr3_aa: CASSLAGWGKDAGELFF; cdr3_nt: TGTGCCAGCAGCTTAGCGGGCTGGGGTAAGGACGCCGGGGAGCTGTTTTTT
v_call: TRBV21-1; d_call: .; j_call: TRBJ1-5; clone_size: once; cdr3_aa: CASRTGVATWHHQPQHF; cdr3_nt: TGTGCCAGCAGGACAGGTGTAGCTACATGGCATCATCAGCCCCAGCATTTT
v_call: TRBV15; d_call: .; j_call: TRBJ1-2; clone_size: .; cdr3_aa: CATSRGRGVYGYTF; cdr3_nt: TGTGCCACCAGCAGAGGAAGGGGGGTCTATGGCTACACCTTC
v_call: TRBV28; d_call: TRBD1; j_call: TRBJ2-3; clone_size: .; cdr3_aa: CASSLQGASTDTQYF; cdr3_nt: TGTGCCAGCAGTCTACAGGGGGCTAGCACAGATACGCAGTATTTT
v_call: TRBV7-2; d_call: .; j_call: TRBJ2-5; clone_size: once; cdr3_aa: CASSRLVGQETQYF; cdr3_nt: TGTGCCAGCAGCCGGCTCGTGGGGCAAGAGACCCAGTACTTC
v_call: TRBV18; d_call: .; j_call: TRBJ2-3; clone_size: .; cdr3_aa: CASSPRDTQYF; cdr3_nt: TGTGCCAGCTCACCGAGGGATACGCAGTATTTT
v_call: TRBV5-3; d_call: TRBD1; j_call: TRBJ2-7; clone_size: .; cdr3_aa: CARSFFRDSAYEQYF; cdr3_nt: TGTGCCAGAAGCTTCTTCCGGGACAGTGCATACGAGCAGTACTTC
v_call: TRBV7-9; d_call: .; j_call: TRBJ2-7; clone_size: few; cdr3_aa: CASSLGETGHRYEQYF; cdr3_nt: TGTGCCAGCAGCTTGGGGGAGACAGGCCATCGGTACGAGCAGTACTTC
v_call: TRBV27; d_call: .; j_call: TRBJ2-5; clone_size: .; cdr3_aa: CASSLWDRAETQYF; cdr3_nt: TGTGCCAGCAGTTTATGGGACCGTGCGGAGACCCAGTACTTC
v_call: TRBV7-3; d_call: TRBD2; j_call: TRBJ2-7; clone_size: .; cdr3_aa: CASSLQGGRGSEQYF; cdr3_nt: TGTGCCAGCAGCTTACAAGGTGGGAGGGGTTCCGAGCAGTACTTC
v_call: TRBV7-6; d_call: .; j_call: TRBJ1-1; clone_size: .; cdr3_aa: CASIKYPQMGNTEAFF; cdr3_nt: TGTGCCAGCATCAAATACCCCCAAATGGGGAACACTGAAGCTTTCTTT
v_call: TRBV5-1; d_call: .; j_call: TRBJ1-4; clone_size: once; cdr3_aa: CASSLVATNEKLFF; cdr3_nt: TGCGCCAGCAGCTTGGTTGCAACTAATGAAAAACTGTTTTTT
v_call: TRBV5-4; d_call: .; j_call: TRBJ2-1; clone_size: .; cdr3_aa: CASREPLGEQFF; cdr3_nt: TGTGCCAGCAGGGAACCACTGGGTGAGCAGTTCTTC
v_call: TRBV19; d_call: .; j_call: TRBJ2-1; clone_size: .; cdr3_aa: CASSIDRWGNEQFF; cdr3_nt: TGTGCCAGTAGTATAGATCGATGGGGAAATGAGCAGTTCTTC
v_call: TRBV28; d_call: .; j_call: TRBJ1-6; clone_size: .; cdr3_aa: CASSPPWNSPLHF; cdr3_nt: TGTGCCAGCAGTCCCCCCTGGAATTCACCCCTCCACTTT
v_call: TRBV7-2; d_call: TRBD2; j_call: TRBJ2-1; clone_size: .; cdr3_aa: CASSLKAGGPNEQFF; cdr3_nt: TGTGCCAGCAGCTTAAAAGCGGGAGGGCCCAATGAGCAGTTCTTC
v_call: TRBV5-1; d_call: .; j_call: TRBJ1-6; clone_size: .; cdr3_aa: CASSLEGSYNSPLHF; cdr3_nt: TGCGCCAGCAGCTTGGAAGGATCCTATAATTCACCCCTCCACTTT
v_call: TRBV15; d_call: TRBD2; j_call: TRBJ2-2; clone_size: once; cdr3_aa: CATSRPIGSGSITGELFF; cdr3_nt: TGTGCCACCAGCAGACCAATCGGGAGCGGGAGTATCACCGGGGAGCTGTTTTTT